This section outlines one TCR beta chain sequence together with its context. Other nucleotide sequences in the sample specify the same CDR3. The entry originates in a study of shared clonotypes between healthy human individuals. The data were produced by immunoSEQ multiplex PCR, yet TCRdb's version contains in-frame clones alone and is incomplete. The sample holds 2 million to 2.5 million clones, approximately 94% seen once. The CDR3 loop spans 13 amino acids. Per germline, CDR1 SEHNR and CDR2 FQNEAQ (reference sequence). Trimming removed 0 bases from V and 1 base from J, with 4 bases in between. The receptor was derived from a man aged 18 to 29 in good health. The rearrangement uses TRBV7-9 and TRBJ2-7; D ambiguous. The source material was naive CD4+ T cells sorted from blood. The subset is: CD45RA+ positively selected. The CDR3 bases are TGTGCCAGCAGCTTAGCCAGGTCCTACGAGCAGTACTTC. It is translated as CASSLARSYEQYF.